This TCR beta chain was sequenced during a study of monozygotic twins with inflammatory bowel disease. The germline V gene has CDR1 MNHEY and CDR2 SMNVEV (reference sequence). The CDR3 length is 13 residues. Making each TCR library took 3,000 to 4,500 ng of total RNA. With the 5' RACE reads reprocessed, TCRdb shows one record per CDR3 protein and no DNA. Recorded for this sample: under 150,000 distinct CDR3 sequences. On this clonotype itself: What it binds is unknown.

Overall study findings and caveats: Especially where disease activity was present, IBD patients had fewer clonotypes in common with others than healthy twins did. The study found lower TCRbeta diversity (inverse Simpson) in IBD patients than in healthy co-twins. Repertoire similarity did not separate concordant from discordant twins, possibly from limited power.

Sequencing input: blood. This TCR was sampled from a human donor with ulcerative colitis or Crohn's disease, or a healthy co-twin of an affected twin (not recorded which). The chain links TRBV27 to TRBJ2-2. The CDR3 protein is CASRPRVTGELFF.